The clone carrying this T cell receptor beta chain was observed a handful of times. Its specificity is not known. These data originate in a study of beta chain features in type 1 diabetes. General study results and limits: When Type 1 diabetes patients were examined, their TCRB CDR3s proved moderately but significantly shorter in all four CD4+ subsets. Type 1 diabetes patients had VDJ junctions that carried fewer insertions and more deletions. Comparison showed that naive, central memory and Treg TCRB repertoires appeared more similar among patients than among healthy donors.

Averaging approximately 0.11 L, one heparinised blood draw was given by each donor. Reverse transcribing all isolated RNA meant expressed TCRB transcripts were sequenced. Method: immunoSEQ multiplex PCR; TCRdb's copy keeps in-frame clones and lacks some. The sample has about 130,000 clones; about 8.7% are singletons. The CDR3 extends over 12 amino acids. The V end was cut by 0 bases, the J end by 7 bases, with 7 bases between. Germline-derived CDR1 and CDR2 are GTSNPN and SVGIG (reference sequence). The TCR comes from a young man in good health. The chain recombines TRBV30 with TRBJ2-1, with unresolved D. The sample comprised central memory CD4+ T cells from blood. CDR3 in DNA: TGTGCCTGGAGTGTACATGATAATGAGCAGTTCTTC. Translating gives CAWSVHDNEQFF.